This T cell receptor beta chain was profiled in a study of blood T cell repertoires in COVID-19 (dated by TCRdb to the early 2020s). For context, the study as a whole: Samples from collaborators originated in the United States, Italy and Spain and spanned both the acute and convalescent phases of COVID-19. The prospective study material was composed of cDNA or gDNA derived from T cells, B-cell-depleted T cells, or PBMCs. The samples were drawn from two sources: the first 160 participants of the ongoing ImmuneRACE study, and 1,200 or so subjects contributed by 6 global collaborators. The sample metadata nearly always contained a de-identified subject ID, COVID-19 status, age in years and sex. Deeply sampled blood TCRbeta repertoires from subjects exposed to, actively infected with, or recovered from COVID-19 were included in the dataset. Where HLA class I and class II types were available, the types were taken from metadata supplied by the sample provider, not from assay-based typing. The repertoires were made available in a free public database intended to serve as a resource for research on the immune response to SARS-CoV-2.

Collaborating institutions collected whole blood in K2EDTA tubes following their own protocols. Collaborator samples were shipped for TCRbeta analysis as frozen whole blood, isolated PBMCs, or DNA extracted from either sample type. The immunoSEQ Assay, a bias-controlled multiplex PCR, was used to amplify TCRbeta CDR3 regions from genomic DNA. The authors' pipeline ran thus. Nucleated cell counts per sample were estimated from amplification of reference gene primers within the assay. To quantify the absolute abundance of each unique TCRbeta CDR3 rearrangement, sequence reads were collapsed and filtered. For each sample, productive Simpson clonality was calculated by taking the square root of Simpson's diversity index across productive rearrangements. Held by TCRdb, this immuneACCESS table contains in-frame sequences only and omits some clones. Under half of the omission traces to an unresolved V gene where checked; the cause of the rest is unknown. The V and J calls and clone size come from that table; D and trimming were worked out from the DNA. Here the sample has 60,000 to 75,000 clones; roughly 80% occur a single time. Around 9.7% of the sample rests with the top ten.

Points the paper makes about the study in general: How much clinical and demographic metadata was included differed by source and by participant, and the metadata was provided uncurated.

Inclusive of the bounding cysteine and phenylalanine, the CDR3 is 13 residues long. Only the CDR3 portion is preserved as DNA: 39 bases, with reading frame beginning at the first base. The trim is 6 bases for V and 2 bases for J, with a gap of 11 bases between the germline ends. CDR1 and CDR2 are drawn from the germline V gene (reference sequence): MNHEY, SMNVEV. On this clone: Its antigen remains unidentified. Base qualities are missing; no much larger clone stands one base away.

The sequencing input was peripheral blood. The V gene is TRBV27 and the J gene is TRBJ2-7; a tentative D match to TRBD1 spans 6 bases. The source is an elderly woman with acute or convalescent COVID-19. The CDR3 protein: CASRDGQTYEQYF. At the DNA level, the sequence is TGTGCCAGCAGAGATGGACAGACCTACGAGCAGTACTTC.